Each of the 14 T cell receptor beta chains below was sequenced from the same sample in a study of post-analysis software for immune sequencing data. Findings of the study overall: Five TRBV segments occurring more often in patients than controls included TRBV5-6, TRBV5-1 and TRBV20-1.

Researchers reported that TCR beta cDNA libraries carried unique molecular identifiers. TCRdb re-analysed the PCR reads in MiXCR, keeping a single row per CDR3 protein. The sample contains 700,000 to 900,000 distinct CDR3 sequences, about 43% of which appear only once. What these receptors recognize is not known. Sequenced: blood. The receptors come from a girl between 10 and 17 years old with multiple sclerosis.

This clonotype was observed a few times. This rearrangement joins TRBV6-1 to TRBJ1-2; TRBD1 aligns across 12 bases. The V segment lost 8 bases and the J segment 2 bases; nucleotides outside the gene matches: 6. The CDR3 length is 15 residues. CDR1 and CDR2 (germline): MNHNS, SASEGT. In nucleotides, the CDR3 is TGTGCCAGCGGGGGGGACAGGGGGCGGAACTATGGCTACACCTTC. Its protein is CASGGDRGRNYGYTF.

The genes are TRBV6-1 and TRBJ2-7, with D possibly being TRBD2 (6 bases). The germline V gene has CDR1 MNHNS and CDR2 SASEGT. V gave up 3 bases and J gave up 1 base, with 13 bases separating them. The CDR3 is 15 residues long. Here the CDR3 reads CASSEGLERSYEQYF. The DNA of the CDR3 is TGTGCCAGCAGTGAGGGACTGGAGAGGTCCTACGAGCAGTACTTC.

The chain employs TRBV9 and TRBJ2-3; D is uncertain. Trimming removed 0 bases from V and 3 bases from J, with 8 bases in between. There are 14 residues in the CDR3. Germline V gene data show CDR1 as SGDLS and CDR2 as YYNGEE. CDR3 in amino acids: CASSVEGQTDTQYF. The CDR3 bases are TGTGCCAGCAGCGTAGAGGGCCAAACAGATACGCAGTATTTT.

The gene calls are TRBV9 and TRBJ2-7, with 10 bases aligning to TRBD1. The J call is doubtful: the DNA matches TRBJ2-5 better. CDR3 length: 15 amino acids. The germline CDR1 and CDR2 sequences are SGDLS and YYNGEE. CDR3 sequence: CASSVGQGAGETQYF. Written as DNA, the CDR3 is TGTGCCAGCAGCGTAGGACAGGGGGCGGGAGAGACCCAGTACTTC.

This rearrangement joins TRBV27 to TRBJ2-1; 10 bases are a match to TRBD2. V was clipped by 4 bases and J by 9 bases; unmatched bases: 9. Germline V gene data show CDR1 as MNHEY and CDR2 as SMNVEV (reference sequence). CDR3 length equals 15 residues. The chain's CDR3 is CASSSGLASGGEQFF. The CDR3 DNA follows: TGTGCCAGCAGTTCTGGACTAGCTAGCGGGGGTGAGCAGTTCTTC.

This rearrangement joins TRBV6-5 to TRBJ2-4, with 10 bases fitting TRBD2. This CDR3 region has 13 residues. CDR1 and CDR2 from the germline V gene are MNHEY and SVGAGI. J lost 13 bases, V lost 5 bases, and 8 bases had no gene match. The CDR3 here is CASSTTSGLEQYF. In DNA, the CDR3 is TGTGCCAGCAGTACGACTAGCGGGCTTGAGCAGTACTTC.

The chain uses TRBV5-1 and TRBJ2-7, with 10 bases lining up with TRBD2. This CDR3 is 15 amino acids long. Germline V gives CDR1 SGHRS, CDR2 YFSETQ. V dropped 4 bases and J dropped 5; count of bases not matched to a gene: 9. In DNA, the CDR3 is TGCGCCAGCAGCCACGGACTAGCGGCCCCTGACGAGCAGTACTTC. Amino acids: CASSHGLAAPDEQYF.

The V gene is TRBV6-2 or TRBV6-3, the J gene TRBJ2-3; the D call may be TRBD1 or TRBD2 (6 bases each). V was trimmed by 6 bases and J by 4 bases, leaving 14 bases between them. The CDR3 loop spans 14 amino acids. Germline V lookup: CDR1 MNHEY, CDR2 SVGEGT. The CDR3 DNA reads TGTGCCAGCAGATCCCTGGAGGGGGCAGATACGCAGTATTTT. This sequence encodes CASRSLEGADTQYF.

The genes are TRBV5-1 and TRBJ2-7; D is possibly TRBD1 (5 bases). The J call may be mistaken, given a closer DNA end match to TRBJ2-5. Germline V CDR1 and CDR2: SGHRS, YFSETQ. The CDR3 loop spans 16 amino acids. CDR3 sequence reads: CASSLWASGPRETQYF. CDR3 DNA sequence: TGCGCCAGCAGCTTGTGGGCCTCAGGGCCTCGGGAGACCCAGTACTTC.

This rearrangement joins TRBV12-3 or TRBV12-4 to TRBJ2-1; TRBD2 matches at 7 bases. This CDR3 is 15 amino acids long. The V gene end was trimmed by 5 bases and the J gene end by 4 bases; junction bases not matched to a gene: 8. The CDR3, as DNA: TGTGCCAGCAGTAAGCGGACTAGAGATTACAATGAGCAGTTCTTC. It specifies CASSKRTRDYNEQFF.

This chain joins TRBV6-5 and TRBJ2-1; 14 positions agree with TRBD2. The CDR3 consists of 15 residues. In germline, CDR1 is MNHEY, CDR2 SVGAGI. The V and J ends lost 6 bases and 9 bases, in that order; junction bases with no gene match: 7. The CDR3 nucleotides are TGTGCCAGCAGCCAGGGACTAGCGGGAGAAGGTGAGCAGTTCTTC. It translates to CASSQGLAGEGEQFF.

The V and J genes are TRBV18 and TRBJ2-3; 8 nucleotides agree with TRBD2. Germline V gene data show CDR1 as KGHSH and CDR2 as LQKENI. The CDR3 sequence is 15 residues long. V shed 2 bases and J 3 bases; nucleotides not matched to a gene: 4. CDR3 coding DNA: TGTGCCAGCTCACCAATCCGGGAGGGAACAGATACGCAGTATTTT. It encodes CASSPIREGTDTQYF.

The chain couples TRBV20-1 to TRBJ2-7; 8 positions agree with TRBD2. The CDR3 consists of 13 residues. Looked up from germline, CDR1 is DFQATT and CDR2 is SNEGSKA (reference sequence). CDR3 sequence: CTPHERESYEQYF. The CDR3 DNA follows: TGCACCCCCCACGAGCGGGAGTCCTACGAGCAGTACTTC.

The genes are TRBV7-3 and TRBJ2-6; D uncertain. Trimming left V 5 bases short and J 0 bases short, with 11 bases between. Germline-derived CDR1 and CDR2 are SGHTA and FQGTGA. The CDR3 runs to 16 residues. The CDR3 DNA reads TGTGCCAGCAGCCAGGACGGAAACTCTGGGGCCAACGTCCTGACTTTC. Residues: CASSQDGNSGANVLTF.